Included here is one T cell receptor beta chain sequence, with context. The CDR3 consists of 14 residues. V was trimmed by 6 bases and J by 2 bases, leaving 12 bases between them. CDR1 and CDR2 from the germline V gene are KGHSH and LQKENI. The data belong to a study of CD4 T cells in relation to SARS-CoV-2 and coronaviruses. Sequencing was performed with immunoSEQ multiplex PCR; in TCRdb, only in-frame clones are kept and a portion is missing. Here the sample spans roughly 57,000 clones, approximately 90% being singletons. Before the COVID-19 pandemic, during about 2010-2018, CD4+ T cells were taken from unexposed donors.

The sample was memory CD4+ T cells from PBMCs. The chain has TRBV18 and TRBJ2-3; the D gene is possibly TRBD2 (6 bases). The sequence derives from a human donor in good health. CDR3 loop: CASSRTTLTDTQYF. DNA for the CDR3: TGTGCCAGCTCGCGGACTACACTCACAGATACGCAGTATTTT.